This is a list of T cell receptor beta chains from one sample in a study of T cells in Graves' hyperthyroidism and ophthalmopathy. TCRdb used MiXCR to reprocess the multiplex PCR reads, holding one entry per CDR3 protein. The sample yields 400,000 to 550,000 distinct CDR3 sequences, 24% seen once. The sample comprised blood. The receptors were gathered from a woman aged 25 to 39 with Graves' ophthalmopathy. Both conserved end residues are part of each CDR3. D genes are given only for firm matches. Rows give clone size only sometimes, using once, few, many, or a class for an expanded clone.

abundance | j_gene | d_gene | v_gene | CDR3nt | CDR3aa
many | TRBJ1-6 | . | TRBV20-1 | TGCAGTGCTAGAGAAGGACATTATAATTCACCCCTCCACTTT | CSAREGHYNSPLHF
. | TRBJ1-5 | . | TRBV12-3/TRBV12-4 | TGTGCCAGCGGGGGGAGTCAGCCCCAGCATTTT | CASGGSQPQHF
few | TRBJ2-7 | TRBD1 | TRBV29-1 | TGCAGCGTTGCGACAGGGGGCAGCTCCTACGAGCAGTACTTC | CSVATGGSSYEQYF
. | TRBJ2-5 | . | TRBV5-1 | TGCGCCAGCAGCTATACAGGGAACCAAGAGACCCAGTACTTC | CASSYTGNQETQYF
many | TRBJ2-5 | TRBD2 | TRBV27 | TGTGCCAGCAGTTTAGTACCGGGACTAGCTCAAGAGACCCAGTACTTC | CASSLVPGLAQETQYF
many | TRBJ1-1 | . | TRBV5-1 | TGCGCCAGTACAGGGTTCAAGAACACTGAAGCTTTCTTT | CASTGFKNTEAFF
. | TRBJ2-7 | . | TRBV12-3/TRBV12-4 | TGTGCCAGCAGCCGGCCCGGGACGGAATACGAGCAGTACTTC | CASSRPGTEYEQYF
. | TRBJ1-1 | . | TRBV6-1 | TGTGCCAGCAGTGAATGGGCCGTTGAAGCTTTCTTT | CASSEWAVEAFF
many | TRBJ1-1 | TRBD1 | TRBV3-1 | TGTGCCAGCAGCCAAGACTTGGGGACAGCGAACACTGAAGCTTTCTTT | CASSQDLGTANTEAFF
many | TRBJ2-5 | TRBD2 | TRBV15 | TGTGCCACCAGCAGAGATATTTTAACGGGAGGGCCAGCAGAGACCCAGTACTTC | CATSRDILTGGPAETQYF
few | TRBJ1-1 | TRBD1 | TRBV19 | TGTGCCAGTAAGAGCTCCGGAGGGACAGGGGGTACTGAAGCTTTCTTT | CASKSSGGTGGTEAFF
. | TRBJ1-2 | . | TRBV20-1 | TGCAGTGCTAGAGATCAGGATTCAGCTAACTATGGCTACACCTTC | CSARDQDSANYGYTF
many | TRBJ2-7 | TRBD1 | TRBV9 | TGTGCCAGCAGCGCCCTCGGGACAGGGATCGACGAGCAGTACTTC | CASSALGTGIDEQYF
many | TRBJ2-7 | . | TRBV20-1 | TGCAGTGCCGCCCGGGACGGCTCCTACGAGCAGTACTTC | CSAARDGSYEQYF
many | TRBJ1-2 | . | TRBV24-1 | TGTGCCACCAGTGACCCGGGGACGACCGATGGCTACACCTTC | CATSDPGTTDGYTF
. | TRBJ1-3 | TRBD1 | TRBV30 | TGTGCCTGGAGAGCTGGCAGGGGGTCTGGAAACACCATATATTTT | CAWRAGRGSGNTIYF
many | TRBJ1-2 | . | TRBV24-1 | TGTGCCACCAGTGATTTGTTGAGTGGTGGCTACACCTTC | CATSDLLSGGYTF
. | TRBJ2-7 | TRBD2 | TRBV6-5 | TGTGCCAGCAGTTACTCGGGACCGGGGGGGGTCGAGCAGTACTTC | CASSYSGPGGVEQYF
many | TRBJ1-1 | TRBD1 | TRBV28 | TGTGCCAGCAGGCCTTTCGGACAGGGGGTCACTGAAGCTTTCTTT | CASRPFGQGVTEAFF
few | TRBJ2-7 | . | TRBV12-3/TRBV12-4 | TGTGCCAGCAGGATTAGTCTGGTCGGCGAGCAGTACTTC | CASRISLVGEQYF
few | TRBJ2-7 | . | TRBV20-1 | TGCAGTGCTCAAAAACAGGGAAATTCTTACGAGCAGTACTTC | CSAQKQGNSYEQYF
. | TRBJ2-5 | . | TRBV28 | TGTGCCAGCAGTTCGTCGACGGGGGCGCATCAAGAGACCCAGTACTTC | CASSSSTGAHQETQYF